The present T cell receptor (beta chain) was sequenced within a study of blood T cell repertoires in COVID-19. CDR1 and CDR2 from the germline V gene are SGHRS and YFSETQ. Trimming stripped 0 bases from V and 2 bases from J, with 5 bases between. The CDR3 totals 14 residues. Methods used by the authors: How many nucleated cells were present was estimated from reference gene primer amplification. The protocol was immunoSEQ multiplex PCR, while the TCRdb copy is restricted to in-frame clones and leaves out a portion. V and J calls and clone size come straight from that table; D and trimming were deduced from the DNA. This table holds more than 9,500 clones, 71% found once.

The chain carries TRBV5-1 and TRBJ2-2, with D unclear. The sequencing sample was made of peripheral blood. The TCR was taken from a man between 60 and 75 years old with COVID-19, enrolled during active disease. CDR3: CASSLALNTGELFF. CDR3 nucleotides: TGCGCCAGCAGCTTGGCCCTAAACACCGGGGAGCTGTTTTTT.